What follows are 14 T cell receptor beta chains derived from one specimen sequenced in a study of blood T cell repertoires in COVID-19. Measured with immunoSEQ multiplex PCR; TCRdb has only the in-frame clones, and not every one. The sample consists of 200,000 to 300,000 clones, roughly 84% of them appearing once. The material sequenced was peripheral blood. Receptors originate from a man in his forties with acute or convalescent COVID-19.

This chain joins TRBV7-9 and TRBJ2-3; possible D gene TRBD1, 5 bases. Trimming took off 7 bases at V and 5 bases at J, with 19 bases between the two ends. Germline V CDR1 and CDR2: SEHNR, FQNEAQ (reference sequence). This CDR3 has 15 amino acids. The CDR3 DNA reads as TGTGCCAGCACCTTCGGATCAGACGGACAAGATACGCAGTATTTT. Amino acids: CASTFGSDGQDTQYF.

V gene TRBV30 combines with J gene TRBJ1-5, with D possibly TRBD1 on 6 matching bases. V shed 4 bases and J shed 5 bases, with 21 bases lying between them. The length of the CDR3 is 16 residues. Germline-derived CDR1 and CDR2 are GTSNPN and SVGIG (reference sequence). Here the CDR3 reads CAWTAKRGGEDQPQHF. CDR3 DNA sequence: TGTGCCTGGACCGCGAAAAGAGGGGGTGAGGATCAGCCCCAGCATTTT.

The chain recombines TRBV7-8 with TRBJ1-5; 7 nucleotides align to TRBD1. J lost 0 bases, V lost 3 bases, and 2 bases had no gene match. The CDR3 spans 15 residues. Per germline, CDR1 SGHVS and CDR2 FQNEAQ. The CDR3 coding sequence is TGTGCCAGCAGCTTGGGGACAGTTAGCAATCAGCCCCAGCATTTT. Its translation: CASSLGTVSNQPQHF.

This chain links TRBV18 with TRBJ2-7; 7 bases are shared with TRBD1. Germline V gene data show CDR1 as KGHSH and CDR2 as LQKENI. The CDR3 runs 14 residues. The V gene end was trimmed by 3 bases and the J gene end by 2 bases; junction bases not matched to a gene: 4. The CDR3: CASSPGTDAYEQYF. The CDR3 DNA follows: TGTGCCAGCTCACCGGGGACAGATGCCTACGAGCAGTACTTC.

V gene TRBV6-5 combines with J gene TRBJ1-1; TRBD1 matches at 7 bases. The CDR3 contains 15 residues. The V gene's germline CDR1 is MNHEY and CDR2 SVGAGI. Trimming at V came to 7 bases and at J to 7 bases, leaving 15 bases not matched to a gene. This CDR3 reads CASIRTPGTENEAFF. For the CDR3, the DNA is TGTGCCAGCATCCGAACCCCCGGGACAGAAAATGAAGCTTTCTTT.

The V and J genes are TRBV18 and TRBJ2-1, with 14 nucleotides matching TRBD2. The CDR3 runs 16 residues. V dropped 4 bases and J dropped 10; count of bases not matched to a gene: 9. The V gene's germline CDR1 is KGHSH and CDR2 LQKENI. This CDR3 is CASSQSGTSGSREQFF. CDR3 sequence (DNA): TGTGCCAGCTCACAATCCGGGACTAGCGGGAGCCGCGAGCAGTTCTTC.

The V and J genes are TRBV18 and TRBJ1-5; D possibly corresponds to TRBD1 (6 bases). Per the germline V gene, CDR1 is KGHSH and CDR2 is LQKENI. The germline V and J ends were trimmed by 6 bases and 3 bases, with 18 bases remaining between them. The CDR3 is made up of 16 amino acids. This CDR3 reads CASSPFKTGNNQPQHF. CDR3 in DNA: TGTGCCAGCTCCCCTTTCAAGACAGGTAACAATCAGCCCCAGCATTTT.

In this sample, this clone turned up once. J is TRBJ1-5 and V is TRBV4-2; D gene unclear. The CDR3 extends over 15 amino acids. Trimming pared 4 bases from V and 0 bases from J, leaving 10 bases between. Germline V lookup: CDR1 LGHNA, CDR2 YNFKEQ. In DNA, the CDR3 is TGTGCCAGCAGCCTCCGACACCTTAGCAATCAGCCCCAGCATTTT. Translated: CASSLRHLSNQPQHF.

The genes are TRBV14 and TRBJ2-7, with a tentative D call TRBD1 (5 bases). Trimming left V 0 bases short and J 3 bases short, with 12 bases between. In germline, CDR1 is SGHDN, CDR2 FVKESK. The CDR3 is 15 amino acids. The CDR3 bases are TGTGCCAGCAGCCAAGAACTAACAGGTTTCTACGAGCAGTACTTC. Translation: CASSQELTGFYEQYF.

The chain recombines TRBV6-5 with TRBJ1-4; no definite D call. With 3 bases removed from V and 5 bases from J, the gap between germline ends came to 7 bases. The CDR3 totals 13 residues. Germline CDR1 and CDR2: MNHEY and SVGAGI. CDR3 sequence: CASSYFGNEKLFF. Here the CDR3 DNA reads TGTGCCAGCAGTTATTTCGGGAATGAAAAACTGTTTTTT.

This chain links TRBV4-2 with TRBJ2-3, with 7 bases fitting TRBD2. The CDR3 is made up of 16 amino acids. Germline-derived CDR1 and CDR2 are LGHNA and YNFKEQ. V shed 1 base and J 7 bases; nucleotides not matched to a gene: 11. The CDR3 region is CASSQVTREKINTQYF. The CDR3 coding sequence is TGTGCCAGCAGCCAAGTAACGCGGGAGAAGATAAATACGCAGTATTTT.

A remark on this clone: Other DNA sequences within the sample encode an identical CDR3. This sequence joins TRBV5-1 and TRBJ2-6; D may be TRBD1 (6 bases). Trimming pared 1 base from V and 2 bases from J, leaving 7 bases between. The CDR3 has 15 residues. CDR1 is SGHRS, CDR2 YFSETQ, per germline. CDR3 in amino acids: CASSLRGTGANVLTF. The CDR3 nucleotides read TGCGCCAGCAGCTTGAGGGGGACTGGGGCCAACGTCCTGACTTTC.

This rearrangement joins TRBV5-1 to TRBJ1-2; 7 positions agree with TRBD1. Germline V gene lookup returns CDR1 SGHRS and CDR2 YFSETQ. V trimming: 0 bases; J trimming: 1 base; junction bases outside the gene matches: 3. CDR3 size: 15 residues. In nucleotides, the CDR3 is TGCGCCAGCAGCTTGGCGGGACAGAGTAACTATGGCTACACCTTC. It specifies CASSLAGQSNYGYTF.

In DNA, the CDR3 is TGTGCCAGCAAAGGGGGGACAGGGACCACCGGGGAGCTGTTTTTT. This gives the protein CASKGGTGTTGELFF. The V gene is TRBV7-9, the J gene TRBJ2-2; TRBD1 matches at 9 bases. V trimming: 7 bases; J trimming: 4 bases; junction bases outside the gene matches: 7. The CDR3 length is 15 residues. Germline loops: CDR1 SEHNR, CDR2 FQNEAQ (reference sequence).